This entry lists 21 T cell receptor beta chains sequenced from one sample in a study of blood T cells in healthy people across ages. The authors ran a second PCR of about 6 to 11 cycles using a sample-barcoded 5' primer and a J-beta primer mix. TCRdb independently ran MiXCR on the 5' RACE reads; one entry per CDR3 protein. The data show hundreds of thousands of distinct CDR3 sequences, approximately 39% seen once. Sequencing input: blood. Receptors originate from a woman aged 60-70 years in good health.

This clonotype was counted a few times. The CDR3 sequence: CASSLGRHEQYF. For the CDR3, the DNA is TGTGCCAGCAGCCTAGGGCGTCACGAGCAGTACTTC. The V and J genes are TRBV3-1 and TRBJ2-7, with D uncertain. Trimming left V 4 bases short and J 5 bases short, with 9 bases between. This CDR3 contains 12 residues. Germline-derived CDR1 and CDR2 are LGHDT and YNNKEL (reference sequence).

As for this clonotype: Since a much larger clone is just one base distant, this may be a read error. This chain connects TRBV4-1 to TRBJ2-3; either TRBD1 or TRBD2 may supply D (5 bases each). The V gene lost 4 bases and the J gene lost 4 bases, with 15 bases spanning the gap. The CDR3 length is 15 residues. Germline assignment: CDR1 MGHRA and CDR2 YSYEKL. CDR3 sequence: CASSPGTLRADTQYF. In DNA, the CDR3 is TGCGCCAGCAGCCCCGGGACCCTCCGCGCAGATACGCAGTATTTT.

This clonotype came up a few times. The chain is built from TRBV20-1 and TRBJ2-5; 7 bases are shared with TRBD1. CDR3 length equals 14 residues. The germline V gene encodes CDR1 DFQATT and CDR2 SNEGSKA (reference sequence). J gave up 3 bases and V 6 bases, and 10 bases lay outside the gene matches. CDR3 coding DNA: TGCAGTGCGAGCACCCCAGGGGGTAAAGAGACCCAGTACTTC. Protein sequence: CSASTPGGKETQYF.

The CDR3 loop is CASSGNRYGTAYGYTF. DNA for the CDR3: TGTGCCAGCAGTGGAAACCGTTACGGGACAGCCTATGGCTACACCTTC. This chain uses TRBV27 with TRBJ1-2; 7 nucleotides match TRBD1. Germline V gives CDR1 MNHEY, CDR2 SMNVEV (reference sequence). This CDR3 has 16 amino acids. V gave up 5 bases and J gave up 4 bases; unmatched junction bases: 13.

The J gene is TRBJ1-2, the V gene TRBV29-1, with D perhaps TRBD1 (6 bases). Per the germline V gene, CDR1 is SQVTM and CDR2 is ANQGSEA. The CDR3 is made up of 13 amino acids. V was cut by 6 bases and J by 4 bases, with 15 bases left in between. In DNA, the CDR3 is TGCAGCGTCCTTAGGACAGCACGCTATGGCTACACCTTC. Protein: CSVLRTARYGYTF.

The rearrangement uses TRBV7-9 and TRBJ1-5; no clear D. Germline CDR1 and CDR2: SEHNR and FQNEAQ (reference sequence). The V gene lost 1 base and the J gene lost 7 bases, with 8 bases spanning the gap. The length of the CDR3 is 13 residues. CDR3 nucleotides: TGTGCCAGCAGCTTAGATCAACGCCAGCCCCAGCATTTT. As protein: CASSLDQRQPQHF.

This sequence joins TRBV20-1 and TRBJ1-6; 8 nucleotides match TRBD1. J lost 10 bases, V lost 2 bases, and 4 bases had no gene match. This CDR3 is built from 13 residues. Germline assignment: CDR1 DFQATT and CDR2 SNEGSKA (reference sequence). Here the CDR3 DNA reads TGCAGTGCTAGAACAGGGGGTGAATCACCCCTCCACTTT. It codes for CSARTGGESPLHF.

The CDR3: CSAGIPGAAQETQYF. For the CDR3, the DNA is TGCAGTGCTGGCATACCGGGCGCTGCCCAGGAGACCCAGTACTTC. The rearrangement joins TRBV20-1 to TRBJ2-5; D unresolved. Trimming took 5 bases from V and 5 from J, leaving 21 bases between them. This CDR3 is 15 amino acids long. Per germline, CDR1 DFQATT and CDR2 SNEGSKA (reference sequence).

Remarks on this clonotype: A read error may be the cause here, since a much bigger clone is one base away. The chain is built from TRBV4-2 and TRBJ2-3, with D possibly matching TRBD2 (6 bases). The CDR3 extends over 15 amino acids. Germline-derived CDR1 and CDR2 are LGHNA and YNFKEQ. Written as DNA, the CDR3 is TGTGCCAGCAGCCAAGGGGCAACTAGCACAGATGCGCAGTATTTT. Its protein product is CASSQGATSTDAQYF.

This chain links TRBV28 with TRBJ1-1; D ambiguous. V dropped 6 bases and J dropped 4 bases, with 12 bases sitting between them. Germline values: CDR1 MDHEN, CDR2 SYDVKM. This CDR3 is 13 amino acids long. The DNA for the CDR3 is TGTGCCAGCAGGGTTCCCGATGGCACTGAAGCTTTCTTT. It translates to CASRVPDGTEAFF.

The V call is TRBV20-1, the J call TRBJ2-1; D is unresolved. The J call may not be correct, given that the DNA end is closer to TRBJ2-7. Germline CDR1 reads DFQATT; CDR2 reads SNEGSKA (reference sequence). This CDR3 has 14 residues. This chain's CDR3 is CSAREHGSYNEQYF. The CDR3 region has the DNA TGCAGTGCTAGAGAGCATGGTTCCTACAATGAGCAGTACTTC.

This chain joins TRBV9 and TRBJ2-2; the match to TRBD2 covers 8 bases. J lost 4 bases, V lost 3 bases, and 5 bases had no gene match. The germline gives CDR1 SGDLS, CDR2 YYNGEE. The CDR3 extends over 15 amino acids. CDR3 in DNA: TGTGCCAGCAGCGAAACTAGCGGACCCACCGGGGAGCTGTTTTTT. It specifies CASSETSGPTGELFF.

The gene calls are TRBV20-1 and TRBJ1-6; D gene ambiguous. CDR1 and CDR2 (germline): DFQATT, SNEGSKA (reference sequence). This CDR3 contains 13 residues. The V gene lost 5 bases and the J gene lost 9 bases, with 14 bases spanning the gap. CDR3 sequence reads: CSASLGSASPLHF. CDR3 bases: TGCAGTGCTTCCTTGGGGAGTGCTTCACCCCTCCACTTT.

CDR3 sequence: CASSRNSDQPQHF. The CDR3 bases are TGCGCCAGCAGCCGAAACTCGGATCAGCCCCAGCATTTT. This sequence joins TRBV5-1 and TRBJ1-5; D unresolved. Per germline, CDR1 SGHRS and CDR2 YFSETQ. The ends were cut back, 4 bases at V and 5 bases at J, with 10 bases in the middle. The CDR3 consists of 13 residues.

V and J are TRBV7-2 and TRBJ2-1; D may be TRBD1 (6 bases). Germline CDR1 and CDR2: SGHTA and FQGNSA. V was trimmed by 2 bases and J by 9 bases, leaving 11 bases between them. This CDR3 is 13 amino acids long. The CDR3 protein is CASSLSQQGEQFF. Written as DNA, the CDR3 is TGTGCCAGCAGCTTAAGCCAACAGGGTGAGCAGTTCTTC.

The table lists this clonotype with a count of one. This sequence joins TRBV18 and TRBJ2-3; 13 bases match TRBD2. Germline assignment: CDR1 KGHSH and CDR2 LQKENI. There are 17 residues in the CDR3. J was trimmed by 0 bases and V by 6 bases; bases with no gene match: 6. The CDR3 protein is CASSEILAGGSTDTQYF. DNA for the CDR3: TGTGCCAGCTCGGAGATACTAGCGGGAGGGAGCACAGATACGCAGTATTTT.

As concerns this clonotype: A clone one base away is much larger, so this may be a read error. This sequence joins TRBV29-1 and TRBJ2-5; TRBD1 aligns across 7 bases. Per the germline V gene, CDR1 is SQVTM and CDR2 is ANQGSEA. The CDR3 is made up of 12 amino acids. V lost 6 bases to trimming and J lost 11 bases; unmatched junction nucleotides: 12. The CDR3 nucleotides read TGCAGCGTCGGCACACAGGGGTCTGAGCAGTACTTC. Protein sequence: CSVGTQGSEQYF.

This clonotype was observed a handful of times. V gene TRBV20-1 combines with J gene TRBJ1-5; D is perhaps TRBD1 (6 bases). The germline V gene has CDR1 DFQATT and CDR2 SNEGSKA (reference sequence). The CDR3 is 16 residues long. Trimming left V 2 bases short and J 3 bases short, with 17 bases between. The CDR3 protein is CSARPKGGSSNQPQHF. The CDR3 DNA reads TGCAGTGCTAGACCGAAGGGGGGCAGCTCCAATCAGCCCCAGCATTTT.

This clonotype was observed a handful of times. The chain is built from TRBV7-2 and TRBJ1-5, with 7 nucleotides matching TRBD1. The CDR3 is made up of 11 amino acids. V lost 6 bases to trimming and J lost 11 bases; unmatched junction nucleotides: 4. Germline loops: CDR1 SGHTA, CDR2 FQGNSA. In DNA, the CDR3 is TGTGCCAGCAGGGAAGGGACAGCCCAGCATTTT. This sequence encodes CASREGTAQHF.

The chain employs TRBV20-1 and TRBJ2-1; 11 nucleotides agree with TRBD2. The CDR3 sequence is 15 residues long. Germline lookup yields CDR1 DFQATT and CDR2 SNEGSKA (reference sequence). V was clipped by 5 bases and J by 2 bases; unmatched bases: 5. CDR3 in amino acids: CSADTGLAAYNEQFF. The CDR3 DNA reads TGCAGTGCTGACACGGGACTAGCGGCCTACAATGAGCAGTTCTTC.

Details on this clonotype: A read error may explain this, as a much larger clone is one base away. V and J are TRBV6-2 or TRBV6-3 and TRBJ2-5; D may be TRBD1 (5 bases). V lost 0 bases, J lost 11 bases, and 25 bases lay in between. The V gene's germline CDR1 is MNHEY and CDR2 SVGEGT. The CDR3 loop spans 17 amino acids. The CDR3 loop is CASSYSFGRATSNEQYF. CDR3 nucleotide sequence: TGTGCCAGCAGTTACTCTTTCGGCAGGGCGACTTCTAATGAGCAGTACTTC.